The entry below describes one T cell receptor beta chain. The data derive from a study of cytomegalovirus exposure and HLA in healthy donors. Repertoires were generated with immunoSEQ multiplex PCR, while TCRdb's copy carries only in-frame clones and drops some. Found here are approximately 270,000 clones, 80% to 90% of them singletons; the top ten hold more than 0.8%. Sequencing was performed on PBMCs. The sequence was collected from a woman under 30 in good health and CMV-seronegative.

The CDR3, as DNA: TGTGCCAGTAGTGCCAAAAGGGGGTCCTACGAGCAGTACTTC. This encodes CASSAKRGSYEQYF. This rearrangement joins TRBV27 to TRBJ2-7; D is perhaps TRBD1 (6 bases). Germline lookup yields CDR1 MNHEY and CDR2 SMNVEV (reference sequence). Deletions cut 9 bases from V and 1 base from J, with 16 bases between. The CDR3 runs to 14 residues.